This TCR beta chain was retrieved from a study of shared clonotypes between healthy human individuals. On sorted subsets, replicate PCRs used about 0.2 ug DNA, or 25,000 to 35,000 T cell genomes. Assay: immunoSEQ multiplex PCR; the TCRdb copy retains only in-frame clones and omits some. The repertoire consists of 2 million to 2.5 million clones, with approximately 95% occurring once and the leading ten covering roughly 0.13%. V was cut by 8 bases and J by 3 bases, with 11 bases left in between. This CDR3 contains 13 residues. The germline CDR1 and CDR2 sequences are MDHEN and SYDVKM. The split of CD4+ cells yielded CD45RA+ naive and CD45RA-negative memory subsets. About this clone: Antigen specificity is unknown.

The study's findings and limits: A limitation of the genetic and exposure-history diversity represented arose from few donors.

Specimen: naive CD4+ T cells sorted from blood. Subset meaning: CD45RA+ positively selected. The TCR comes from a man aged 18 to 30 in good health. The rearrangement joins TRBV28 to TRBJ1-5; D not certain. Here the CDR3 reads CASRRGDNQPQHF. CDR3 bases: TGTGCCAGCCGGCGGGGTGACAATCAGCCCCAGCATTTT.